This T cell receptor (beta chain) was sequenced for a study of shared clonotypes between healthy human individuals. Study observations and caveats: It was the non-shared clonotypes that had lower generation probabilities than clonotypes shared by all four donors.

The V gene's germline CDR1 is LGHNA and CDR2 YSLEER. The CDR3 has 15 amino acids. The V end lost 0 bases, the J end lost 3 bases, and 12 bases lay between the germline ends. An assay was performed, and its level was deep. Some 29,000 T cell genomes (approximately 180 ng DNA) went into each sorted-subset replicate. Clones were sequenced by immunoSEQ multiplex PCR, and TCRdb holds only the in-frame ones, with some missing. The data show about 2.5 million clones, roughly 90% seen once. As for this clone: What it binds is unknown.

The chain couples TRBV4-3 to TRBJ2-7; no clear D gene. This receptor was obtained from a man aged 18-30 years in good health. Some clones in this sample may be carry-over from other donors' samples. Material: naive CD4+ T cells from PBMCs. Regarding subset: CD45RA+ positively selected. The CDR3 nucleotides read TGCGCCAGCAGCCAAGACTTGGGCAGGTTCTACGAGCAGTACTTC. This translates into CASSQDLGRFYEQYF.